What follows are 31 T cell receptor beta chains derived from one specimen sequenced in a study of cytomegalovirus exposure and HLA in healthy donors. Assay used: immunoSEQ multiplex PCR; TCRdb lists only in-frame clones, some missing. The sample consists of about 200,000 clones, approximately 85% of them appearing once. Sample: PBMCs. These receptor sequences come from a young woman in good health and CMV-seronegative.

V and J are TRBV27 and TRBJ2-1, with TRBD2 identical over 9 bases. CDR1 is MNHEY, CDR2 SMNVEV, per germline (reference sequence). V was clipped by 4 bases and J by 8 bases; unmatched bases: 6. This CDR3 spans 14 amino acids. The CDR3: CASSSGTSIYEQFF. Here the CDR3 DNA reads TGTGCCAGCAGTTCCGGGACTAGCATCTATGAGCAGTTCTTC.

CDR3 nucleotides: TGTGCCAGCAGCGAGGGGACAGGAACTAACTATGGCTACACCTTC. Translating it yields CASSEGTGTNYGYTF. The chain links TRBV7-3 to TRBJ1-2; 8 positions match TRBD1. Germline V CDR1 and CDR2: SGHTA, FQGTGA. The CDR3 totals 15 residues. V gave up 5 bases and J gave up 0 bases; unmatched junction bases: 5.

This chain joins TRBV5-6 and TRBJ1-2; 7 nucleotides agree with TRBD1. Germline V gene lookup returns CDR1 SGHDT and CDR2 YYEEEE. The CDR3 consists of 14 residues. J was trimmed by 7 bases and V by 2 bases; bases with no gene match: 8. CDR3 protein: CASSFIGGLTGYTF. CDR3 in DNA: TGTGCCAGCAGCTTTATAGGGGGCTTAACTGGCTACACCTTC.

The chain recombines TRBV15 with TRBJ2-5, with D tentatively TRBD2 (6 bases). CDR1 and CDR2 (germline): LNHNV, YYDKDF (reference sequence). CDR3 length equals 15 residues. Trimming removed 1 base from V and 4 bases from J, with 13 bases in between. CDR3 region: CATSRGTEGGETQYF. As DNA, the CDR3 is TGTGCCACCAGCAGAGGCACGGAGGGAGGAGAGACCCAGTACTTC.

The CDR3 nucleotides read TGCGCCAGCAGCCTGGACTGGGCGAAGCCCAATGAGCAGTTCTTC. Protein: CASSLDWAKPNEQFF. The rearrangement joins TRBV10-1 to TRBJ2-1; D is perhaps TRBD2 (5 bases). With 6 bases removed from V and 6 bases from J, the gap between germline ends came to 18 bases. The CDR3 extends over 15 amino acids. The germline V gene encodes CDR1 WNHNN and CDR2 SYGVQD (reference sequence).

The chain uses TRBV27 and TRBJ2-3; 8 bases fit TRBD2. J gave up 2 bases and V 2 bases, and 6 bases lay outside the gene matches. Germline V gene lookup returns CDR1 MNHEY and CDR2 SMNVEV (reference sequence). This CDR3 region has 16 residues. This CDR3 is CASSLLSGVYTDTQYF. The CDR3 region has the DNA TGTGCCAGCAGTTTACTTAGCGGGGTCTACACAGATACGCAGTATTTT.

The chain employs TRBV21-1 and TRBJ2-3; TRBD2, the D gene given by the table, was not confirmed from the DNA. TRBV21-1 is designated a pseudogene. The CDR3 runs to 19 residues. As DNA, the CDR3 is TGTGCCAGCAGCAAAGTGTGGGGCTCGCTAGCGGGAGTAGTAGATACGCAGTATTTT. It codes for CASSKVWGSLAGVVDTQYF.

The chain uses TRBV6-4 and TRBJ1-4; D remains ambiguous. Germline CDR1 reads MRHNA; CDR2 reads SNTAGT. Between the trimmed V and J ends, which lost 3 bases and 6 bases, there was a span of 17 bases. The CDR3 extends over 16 amino acids. The CDR3 coding sequence is TGTGCCAGCAGTGATGTGTTGGGAGGGCGAGATGAAAAACTGTTTTTT. This encodes CASSDVLGGRDEKLFF.

Here the CDR3 reads CASSRDRDTGELFF. CDR3 nucleotides: TGTGCCAGCAGTAGGGACAGAGACACCGGGGAGCTGTTTTTT. This rearrangement joins TRBV25-1 to TRBJ2-2, with TRBD1 identical over 7 bases. Germline V lookup: CDR1 MGHDK, CDR2 SYGVNS. The CDR3 sequence is 14 residues long. V was clipped by 5 bases and J by 3 bases; unmatched bases: 3.

The chain recombines TRBV4-1 with TRBJ2-7; D may be TRBD1 (5 bases). Trimming removed 1 base at V and 3 bases at J, with 13 bases between. Germline CDR1 MGHRA, CDR2 YSYEKL. The CDR3 covers 15 residues. The CDR3 bases are TGCGCCAGCAGCCAAGCCGGTGACAGTTTCTACGAGCAGTACTTC. Amino acids: CASSQAGDSFYEQYF.

The chain recombines TRBV6-4 with TRBJ2-3, with 9 bases aligning to TRBD2. Germline V gene lookup returns CDR1 MRHNA and CDR2 SNTAGT. The CDR3 runs to 16 residues. The V and J ends lost 0 bases and 2 bases, in that order; junction bases with no gene match: 3. CDR3 nucleotides: TGTGCCAGCAGTGACTCTAGCGGGAGACACACAGATACGCAGTATTTT. Amino acids: CASSDSSGRHTDTQYF.

This chain joins TRBV19 and TRBJ2-5; 9 nucleotides align to TRBD2. CDR3 length: 15 amino acids. V trimming: 0 bases; J trimming: 4 bases; junction bases outside the gene matches: 3. CDR1 and CDR2 from the germline V gene are LNHDA and SQIVND (reference sequence). The CDR3 is CASSIEGTSRETQYF. The CDR3 DNA sequence: TGTGCCAGTAGTATAGAAGGGACTAGCAGAGAGACCCAGTACTTC.

V usage is TRBV5-6 and J usage is TRBJ2-7; tentative D call: TRBD2 (6 bases). CDR3 length: 13 residues. Germline CDR1 and CDR2: SGHDT and YYEEEE. The ends were cut back, 4 bases at V and 0 bases at J, with 8 bases in the middle. Written as DNA, the CDR3 is TGTGCCAGCAGCCGGGACTTCTCCTACGAGCAGTACTTC. This encodes CASSRDFSYEQYF.

This chain joins TRBV5-5 and TRBJ2-7, with D possibly being TRBD1 (5 bases). Germline values: CDR1 SGHKS, CDR2 YYEKEE (reference sequence). Between the trimmed V and J ends, which lost 1 base and 0 bases, there was a span of 8 bases. This CDR3 contains 14 residues. DNA of the CDR3: TGTGCCAGCAGCTTGTTCAGGGACTCCTACGAGCAGTACTTC. It specifies CASSLFRDSYEQYF.

The rearrangement joins TRBV4-2 to TRBJ1-2; D unclear. Trimming took 0 bases from V and 8 from J, leaving 10 bases between them. Per the germline V gene, CDR1 is LGHNA and CDR2 is YNFKEQ. There are 13 residues in the CDR3. This chain's CDR3 is CASSQDLRRGYTF. Written as DNA, the CDR3 is TGTGCCAGCAGCCAAGATTTACGGAGGGGCTACACCTTC.

The V gene is TRBV5-1, the J gene TRBJ1-1; D not certain. The CDR3 spans 12 residues. Germline assignment: CDR1 SGHRS and CDR2 YFSETQ. V lost 4 bases and J lost 3, with 7 bases in between. CDR3 region: CASSIEDTEAFF. CDR3 bases: TGCGCCAGCAGCATAGAGGACACTGAAGCTTTCTTT.

The chain employs TRBV6-1 and TRBJ1-1; 11 bases match TRBD1. In germline, CDR1 is MNHNS, CDR2 SASEGT. The CDR3 extends over 15 amino acids. V trimming: 3 bases; J trimming: 4 bases; junction bases outside the gene matches: 4. DNA of the CDR3: TGTGCCAGCAGTGAGTTGGGACAGGGGGGCACTGAAGCTTTCTTT. Its translation is CASSELGQGGTEAFF.

The V call is TRBV27, the J call TRBJ2-1; 13 nucleotides align to TRBD2. In germline, CDR1 is MNHEY, CDR2 SMNVEV (reference sequence). The CDR3 covers 15 residues. V trimming: 6 bases; J trimming: 4 bases; junction bases outside the gene matches: 3. The CDR3 nucleotides are TGTGCCAGCAGACTAGCGGGAGGGGAATACAATGAGCAGTTCTTC. Its translation is CASRLAGGEYNEQFF.

This chain joins TRBV12-5 and TRBJ2-5; 9 positions agree with TRBD1. The CDR3 covers 14 residues. V lost 5 bases to trimming and J lost 4 bases; unmatched junction nucleotides: 5. Germline loops: CDR1 LGHNT, CDR2 FRNRAP. The DNA of the CDR3 is TGTGCTAGTGGTATGGGGACAGGGCGAGAGACCCAGTACTTC. Translation: CASGMGTGRETQYF. The full variable domain, with the rest looked up from reference TRBV12-5 and TRBJ2-5, is DARVTQTPRHKVTEMGQEVTMRCQPILGHNTVFWYRQTMMQGLELLAYFRNRAPLDDSGMPKDRFSAEMPDATLATLKIQPSEPRDSAVYFCASGMGTGRETQYFGPGTRLLVL.

This sequence joins TRBV7-6 and TRBJ2-7; 10 bases match TRBD1. V trimming: 5 bases; J trimming: 4 bases; junction bases outside the gene matches: 17. Germline V gives CDR1 SGHVS, CDR2 FNYEAQ. This CDR3 is 18 amino acids long. CDR3 DNA: TGTGCCAGCAGCCCATACCCCGACGGGGGACAGGGGCATTACGAGCAGTACTTC. Translated: CASSPYPDGGQGHYEQYF.

V usage is TRBV19 and J usage is TRBJ1-1; D perhaps matches TRBD1 (6 bases). CDR1 and CDR2 (germline): LNHDA, SQIVND (reference sequence). Trimming stripped 4 bases from V and 2 bases from J, with 14 bases between. CDR3 length: 15 residues. The CDR3 here is CASSRTGQLNTEAFF. The DNA of the CDR3 is TGTGCCAGTAGTAGGACCGGACAGTTAAACACTGAAGCTTTCTTT.

J is TRBJ1-1 and V is TRBV11-2; no clear D gene. Trimming removed 1 base at V and 0 bases at J, with 9 bases between. Germline values: CDR1 SGHAT, CDR2 FQNNGV. This CDR3 spans 15 amino acids. CDR3 sequence: CASSLGPQVNTEAFF. The CDR3 bases are TGTGCCAGCAGCTTAGGGCCCCAAGTGAACACTGAAGCTTTCTTT.

The CDR3 loop reads CAISTGLAGGQETQYF. DNA for the CDR3: TGTGCCATCAGTACAGGACTAGCGGGTGGTCAAGAGACCCAGTACTTC. This chain connects TRBV10-3 to TRBJ2-5; 11 bases map to TRBD2. The ends lost 5 bases at V and 2 bases at J; junction bases unmatched: 7. This CDR3 is 16 amino acids long. Germline loops: CDR1 ENHRY, CDR2 SYGVKD.

This clone turned up a few times. The rearrangement joins TRBV6-1 to TRBJ2-7; D uncertain. V lost 0 bases and J lost 7, with 10 bases in between. The CDR3 covers 13 residues. CDR1 and CDR2 (germline): MNHNS, SASEGT. CDR3 sequence reads: CASSEAEPREQYF. Here the CDR3 DNA reads TGTGCCAGCAGTGAAGCGGAGCCGAGAGAGCAGTACTTC.

The chain is built from TRBV29-1 and TRBJ1-1, with D unresolved. The germline V and J ends were trimmed by 4 bases and 0 bases, with 18 bases remaining between them. Germline V lookup: CDR1 SQVTM, CDR2 ANQGSEA. This CDR3 spans 16 amino acids. The CDR3 spells CSVGRMADFMNTEAFF. CDR3 DNA sequence: TGCAGCGTTGGGAGAATGGCTGACTTTATGAACACTGAAGCTTTCTTT.

The CDR3 nucleotides are TGTGCCAGCAGCCTTACGGCCAGGGGGGCCGCAGATACGCAGTATTTT. It is translated as CASSLTARGAADTQYF. V usage is TRBV7-6 and J usage is TRBJ2-3; the D gene is possibly TRBD1 (7 bases). Germline lookup yields CDR1 SGHVS and CDR2 FNYEAQ. This CDR3 has 16 residues. Trimming shortened V by 5 bases and J by 4 bases, and 19 bases separated the two germline ends.

The rearrangement joins TRBV5-4 to TRBJ2-1; D remains unclear. This CDR3 has 15 amino acids. CDR1 and CDR2 (germline): SGHNT, YYREEE (reference sequence). Trimming shortened V by 4 bases and J by 0 bases, and 11 bases separated the two germline ends. CDR3 loop: CASSVPGFSYNEQFF. CDR3 nucleotide sequence: TGTGCCAGCAGCGTGCCAGGATTCTCCTACAATGAGCAGTTCTTC.

The V gene is TRBV19, the J gene TRBJ2-7, with TRBD1 matching over 10 bases. Germline V gives CDR1 LNHDA, CDR2 SQIVND (reference sequence). The J segment lost 1 base and the V segment lost 4 bases, leaving 4 bases of the junction unmatched. The CDR3 runs to 15 residues. The CDR3: CASSRDRGSSYEQYF. The CDR3 bases are TGTGCCAGTAGTAGGGACAGGGGATCGTCCTACGAGCAGTACTTC. Supplemented by reference TRBV19 and TRBJ2-7, the full variable domain reads DGGITQSPKYLFRKEGQNVTLSCEQNLNHDAMYWYRQDPGQGLRLIYYSQIVNDFQKGDIAEGYSVSREKKESFPLTVTSAQKNPTAFYLCASSRDRGSSYEQYFGPGTRLTVT.

The V and J genes are TRBV6-1 and TRBJ2-3; TRBD2 agrees at 8 bases. J was trimmed by 5 bases and V by 7 bases; bases with no gene match: 11. Germline assignment: CDR1 MNHNS and CDR2 SASEGT. This CDR3 comprises 15 residues. CDR3 bases: TGTGCCAGCACCCTGGGGCGGGGGGCAGGAGATACGCAGTATTTT. Its protein product is CASTLGRGAGDTQYF.

J is TRBJ1-2 and V is TRBV16; perhaps TRBD1 as D (6 bases). The CDR3 is 15 amino acids. Trimming pared 1 base from V and 8 bases from J, leaving 17 bases between. Germline loops: CDR1 KGHSY, CDR2 FQNENV. The CDR3 region has the DNA TGTGCCAGCAGCCAATTATTTAAGGACAGTCTCGGCTACACCTTC. Protein product: CASSQLFKDSLGYTF.

This rearrangement joins TRBV5-1 to TRBJ2-2, with 7 bases aligning to TRBD2. From germline, CDR1 is SGHRS and CDR2 YFSETQ. The CDR3 is 12 residues long. Unmatched junction bases numbered 1, after V lost 4 bases and J lost 7 bases. The CDR3 DNA follows: TGCGCCAGCAGCCCGGGGGGCGGGGAGCTGTTTTTT. Translating it yields CASSPGGGELFF.